These 13 T cell receptor beta chains were sequenced from one sample in a study of blood T cells in healthy people across ages. A J-beta primer mix and a sample-barcoded 5' primer were used in a second PCR of roughly 7 to 12 cycles. TCRdb re-called the 5' RACE reads through MiXCR, storing one row per CDR3 protein. Of some 1.5 million distinct CDR3 sequences listed, about 45% are singletons. The sequencing input was blood. These receptors came from a woman between 18 and 29 years old in good health.

This clonotype was observed a handful of times. This rearrangement joins TRBV27 to TRBJ2-1; 9 bases are a match to TRBD1. Germline V CDR1 and CDR2: MNHEY, SMNVEV (reference sequence). The CDR3 is 14 amino acids. The V and J ends lost 3 bases and 7 bases, in that order; junction bases with no gene match: 4. The CDR3 DNA is TGTGCCAGCAGTTTTGGACAGGGGATAAATGAGCAGTTCTTC. Amino acid sequence: CASSFGQGINEQFF.

This clonotype was detected only a few times. V and J are TRBV9 and TRBJ1-2, with 10 bases matching TRBD1. Trimming cost V 3 bases and J 2 bases; bases outside gene matches: 4. This CDR3 is 15 amino acids long. The germline V gene encodes CDR1 SGDLS and CDR2 YYNGEE. This CDR3 reads CASSAGTGVNYGYTF. The CDR3 DNA sequence: TGTGCCAGCAGCGCCGGGACAGGGGTAAACTATGGCTACACCTTC.

The rearrangement links TRBV9 to TRBJ2-7, with 9 bases fitting TRBD2. The J call may be faulty, since TRBJ2-5 better matches the DNA end. The CDR3 runs 15 residues. In germline, CDR1 is SGDLS, CDR2 YYNGEE. DNA for the CDR3: TGTGCCAGCAGCGTAGAGGGGACTAGCCATGAGACCCAGTACTTC. Its translation: CASSVEGTSHETQYF.

The sample holds one count of this clonotype. This chain joins TRBV7-2 and TRBJ2-3; possibly TRBD2 for D (6 bases). Trimming pared 6 bases from V and 1 base from J, leaving 14 bases between. CDR1 SGHTA and CDR2 FQGNSA come from the germline V gene. This CDR3 is built from 15 residues. In DNA form, the CDR3 reads TGTGCCAGCAGATCCGGGGGTGCTGGCACAGATACGCAGTATTTT. It is translated as CASRSGGAGTDTQYF. The entire variable domain, with the rest obtained from reference TRBV7-2 and TRBJ2-3, is as follows: GAGVSQSPSNKVTEKGKDVELRCDPISGHTALYWYRQSLGQGLEFLIYFQGNSAPDKSGLPSDRFSAERTGGSVSTLTIQRTQQEDSAVYLCASRSGGAGTDTQYFGPGTRLTVL.

The J gene is TRBJ2-1, the V gene TRBV6-2 or TRBV6-3, with TRBD2 matching 13 bases. The J segment lost 7 bases and the V segment lost 2 bases, leaving 5 bases of the junction unmatched. The CDR3 totals 16 residues. The germline CDR1 and CDR2 sequences are MNHEY and SVGEGT. As DNA, the CDR3 is TGTGCCAGCAGTTACCGGACTAGCGGGGGCCCGAATGAGCAGTTCTTC. The encoded protein is CASSYRTSGGPNEQFF.

This chain uses TRBV7-9 with TRBJ2-5; 12 positions match TRBD2. The germline gives CDR1 SEHNR, CDR2 FQNEAQ (reference sequence). With V trimmed by 6 bases and J by 11 bases, 22 bases remained unmatched. The CDR3 loop spans 18 amino acids. CDR3: CASSPLAGGPIWENEQYF. The CDR3 DNA sequence: TGTGCCAGCAGTCCACTAGCGGGAGGCCCTATATGGGAGAATGAGCAGTACTTC.

This chain connects TRBV14 to TRBJ2-1, with 7 bases fitting TRBD2. J was trimmed by 3 bases and V by 8 bases; bases with no gene match: 4. Germline V lookup: CDR1 SGHDN, CDR2 FVKESK. This CDR3 has 13 amino acids. The CDR3, as DNA: TGTGCCAGCCGCGGGGGAATCTACAATGAGCAGTTCTTC. Amino acid sequence: CASRGGIYNEQFF.

This clonotype was observed a handful of times. The rearrangement links TRBV29-1 to TRBJ1-4, with D perhaps matching TRBD1 (6 bases). This CDR3 has 13 amino acids. V was clipped by 3 bases and J by 4 bases, with 9 bases between them. The germline CDR1 and CDR2 sequences are SQVTM and ANQGSEA. The CDR3 is CSVDQGHNEKLFF. The CDR3 coding sequence is TGCAGCGTTGATCAGGGGCATAATGAAAAACTGTTTTTT.

The rearrangement joins TRBV12-3 or TRBV12-4 to TRBJ1-2; D possibly corresponds to TRBD1 (5 bases). The CDR3 totals 14 residues. V lost 2 bases and J lost 7, with 14 bases in between. The CDR3 sequence is CASSLQGSVSGYTF. The DNA of the CDR3 is TGTGCCAGCAGTTTACAGGGATCGGTTTCTGGCTACACCTTC.

This chain links TRBV7-2 with TRBJ2-4; weak D call: TRBD2 (6 bases). The V gene's germline CDR1 is SGHTA and CDR2 FQGNSA. This CDR3 has 16 amino acids. Trimming shortened V by 5 bases and J by 6 bases, and 20 bases separated the two germline ends. CDR3 amino acids: CASSPRGTGLGNIQYF. Here the CDR3 DNA reads TGTGCCAGCAGCCCCCGGGGGACTGGTCTAGGAAACATTCAGTACTTC.

J is TRBJ2-1 and V is TRBV20-1; 7 bases map to TRBD2. The J call could be wrong; TRBJ2-7 is a better fit for the DNA end. CDR1 is DFQATT, CDR2 SNEGSKA, per germline (reference sequence). This CDR3 has 14 amino acids. The CDR3 is CSGGRGTIVYEQYF. The CDR3 DNA is TGCAGTGGGGGCCGAGGGACTATCGTCTACGAGCAGTACTTC.

This clonotype was found a few times. The CDR3 sequence: CASKRGGADTQYF. DNA for the CDR3: TGTGCCAGTAAGAGGGGGGGGGCAGATACGCAGTATTTT. The chain uses TRBV12-3 or TRBV12-4 and TRBJ2-3; D is perhaps TRBD2 (7 bases). V dropped 9 bases and J dropped 4 bases, with 14 bases sitting between them. The CDR3 loop spans 13 amino acids.

This clonotype was detected only a few times. The rearrangement uses TRBV4-2 and TRBJ2-1; TRBD2 might be the D (5 bases). Germline CDR1 and CDR2: LGHNA and YNFKEQ. V was pared by 0 bases and J by 10 bases, with 16 bases between. CDR3 length: 15 amino acids. The CDR3, as DNA: TGTGCCAGCAGCCAAGAGGGAGTCGCTAGCCCCGAGCAGTTCTTC. It specifies CASSQEGVASPEQFF.